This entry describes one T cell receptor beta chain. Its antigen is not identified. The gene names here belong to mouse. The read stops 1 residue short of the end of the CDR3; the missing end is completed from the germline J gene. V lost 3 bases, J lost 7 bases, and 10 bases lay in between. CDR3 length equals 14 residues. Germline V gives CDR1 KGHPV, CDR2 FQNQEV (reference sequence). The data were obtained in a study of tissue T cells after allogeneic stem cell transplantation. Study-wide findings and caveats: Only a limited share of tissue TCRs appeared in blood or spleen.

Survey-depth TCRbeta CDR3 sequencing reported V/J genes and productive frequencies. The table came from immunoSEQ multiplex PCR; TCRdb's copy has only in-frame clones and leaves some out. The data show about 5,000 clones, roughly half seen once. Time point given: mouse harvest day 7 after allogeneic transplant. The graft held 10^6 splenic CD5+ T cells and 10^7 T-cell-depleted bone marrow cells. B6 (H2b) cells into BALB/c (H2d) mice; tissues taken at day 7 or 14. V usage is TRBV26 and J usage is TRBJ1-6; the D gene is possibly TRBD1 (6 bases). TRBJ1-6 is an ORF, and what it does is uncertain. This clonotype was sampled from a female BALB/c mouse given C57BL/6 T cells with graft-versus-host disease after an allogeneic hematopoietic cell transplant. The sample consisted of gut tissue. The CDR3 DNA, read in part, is TGTGCCAGCAGTCTCCAGGGGCAGAATTCGCCCCTCTAC. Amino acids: CASSLQGQNSPLY. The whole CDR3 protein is CASSLQGQNSPLYF.